This is a list of T cell receptor beta chains from one sample in a study of CD8+ T cells in alopecia areata. TCRdb's table, derived via immunoSEQ multiplex PCR, lists solely in-frame clones and lacks some. This table has under 350,000 clones, roughly 64% appearing once. The sample was CD4+ T cells sorted from blood, taken at week 24, from a patient treated with tofacitinib. These receptors were obtained from a human donor with alopecia areata. Both conserved end residues are part of each CDR3. The D gene is left open where the match is weak. The size field is filled for only some rows; it gives once, few, many or a size class.

clone size,V gene,J gene,D gene,CDR3 length,CDR3 DNA,CDR3 protein
few,TRBV30,TRBJ2-1,.,14,TGTGCCTGGAGTGGGCGGGGTAACTACAATGAGCAGTTCTTC,CAWSGRGNYNEQFF
.,TRBV7-7,TRBJ2-5,TRBD1,19,TGTGCTAGCAGCTTAGTGGCAGGGGGCCGAGGAGGCCCCCAAGAGACCCAGTACTTC,CASSLVAGGRGGPQETQYF
.,TRBV27,TRBJ2-1,.,15,TGTGCCAGCAGTTCTTTGTCAGGCGCCGGGCATGAGCAGTTCTTC,CASSSLSGAGHEQFF
few,TRBV29-1,TRBJ1-4,.,11,.,CSVGTGTGRFF
once,TRBV2,TRBJ2-3,.,15,TGTGCCAGCAGTGAAGAGGGCGGACCCACAGATACGCAGTATTTT,CASSEEGGPTDTQYF
.,TRBV28,TRBJ2-7,.,15,TGTGCCAGCAGTTTACCAGGGTCCAGCTCCTACGAGCAGTACTTC,CASSLPGSSSYEQYF
.,TRBV5-4,TRBJ2-5,.,16,TGTGCCAGCAGTTTAGGACCGGTACAGGGGAGGGAGACCCAGTACTTC,CASSLGPVQGRETQYF
few,TRBV9,TRBJ2-2,TRBD2,17,TGTGCCAGCAGATCTCCGGGACTAGCGGGGGGCACCGGGGAGCTGTTTTTT,CASRSPGLAGGTGELFF
.,TRBV12-5,TRBJ2-3,.,14,TGTGCTAGTGCCAGAGGGGTAGACCCAGATACGCAGTATTTT,CASARGVDPDTQYF
few,TRBV27,TRBJ1-1,.,15,TGTGCCAGCAGTTTTATCCCTTTGGGGAACACTGAAGCTTTCTTT,CASSFIPLGNTEAFF
.,TRBV5-6,TRBJ2-5,.,13,TGTGCCAGCAGCTATGGCTCGCAAGAGACCCAGTACTTC,CASSYGSQETQYF
few,TRBV2,TRBJ2-3,TRBD2,17,TGTGCCAGCAGTATTAGACTAGCGGGGACTAGCACAGATACGCAGTATTTT,CASSIRLAGTSTDTQYF
.,TRBV29-1,TRBJ2-7,.,8,TGCAGCGTTGACGAGCAGTGCTTC,CSVDEQCF
.,TRBV27,TRBJ1-2,.,12,TGTGCCAGCAGTTCAGGCTCCTATGGCTACACCTTC,CASSSGSYGYTF
few,TRBV27,TRBJ2-7,.,14,TGTGCCAGCAGTTTTCAGCGGAGCTCCTACGAGCAGTACTTC,CASSFQRSSYEQYF
.,TRBV5-6,TRBJ2-6,.,15,TGTGCCAGCAGCGGCCTGGGGGTAACGGCCAACGTCCTGACTTTC,CASSGLGVTANVLTF
few,TRBV28,TRBJ2-7,TRBD2,14,TGTGCCAGCACCGTAGCGGGGGGAACCTACGAGCAGTACTTC,CASTVAGGTYEQYF
many,TRBV28,TRBJ1-2,.,16,TGTGCCAGCAGTTATGCGGCGGGGGGCGCGGGCTATGGCTACACCTTC,CASSYAAGGAGYGYTF
.,TRBV15,TRBJ1-1,.,13,TGTGCCACCAGCAGAGCCCACGACACTGAAGCTTTCTTT,CATSRAHDTEAFF
.,TRBV20-1,TRBJ1-2,.,10,TGCAGTGCTGCACTCTATGGCTACACCTTC,CSAALYGYTF
.,TRBV28,TRBJ1-2,.,14,TGTGCCAGCACCTGGGGGACCAGGGAAGATGGCTACACCTTC,CASTWGTREDGYTF
.,TRBV9,TRBJ2-1,.,12,TGTGCCAGCAGCGTAGTCGGGGATGAGCAGTTCTTC,CASSVVGDEQFF
.,TRBV28,TRBJ2-5,.,10,TGTGCCAGCAGTTCCGAGACCCAGTACTTC,CASSSETQYF
.,TRBV10-3,TRBJ2-7,.,14,TGTGCTGGACGGAGGGGTGAGGGCTCCTACGAGCAGTACTTC,CAGRRGEGSYEQYF
.,TRBV30,TRBJ1-5,TRBD1,13,TGTGCCTGGAGACCACAGGGGAGCCAGCCCCAGCATTTT,CAWRPQGSQPQHF
.,TRBV27,TRBJ2-7,.,13,TGTGCCACCTCCCCGGGCTTTTACTACGAGCAGTACTTC,CATSPGFYYEQYF
.,TRBV5-1,TRBJ1-1,.,14,TGCGCCAGCAGCCCCGAGTCAGGGAGGACTGAAGCTTTCTTT,CASSPESGRTEAFF
.,TRBV2,TRBJ1-1,TRBD1,14,TGTGCCAGCAGCGACACAGGGGAGGGCACTGAAGCTTTCTTT,CASSDTGEGTEAFF
few,TRBV15,TRBJ2-3,.,14,TGTGCCACCAGCAGAGATCGGGCAGGGGATACGCAGTATTTT,CATSRDRAGDTQYF
.,TRBV15,TRBJ2-3,.,13,TGTGCCACCAGCATATCCCTATTAGATACGCAGTATTTT,CATSISLLDTQYF